This record covers a single TCR beta chain. Antigen specificity is unknown. Libraries were prepared by immunoSEQ multiplex PCR; TCRdb keeps only in-frame clonotypes and omits some of them. The sample contains about 53,000 clones, roughly 93% of which appear only once. The data belong to a study of cytomegalovirus exposure and HLA in healthy donors. Whole-study results and caveats: The authors confirmed in vitro that a few CMV-associated chains were specific for CMV antigens. Most TCR sequences were seen very rarely across donors, but some public TCRs occurred in many.

The CDR3 is made up of 15 amino acids. Per the germline V gene, CDR1 is SNHLY and CDR2 is FYNNEI. The ends were cut back, 3 bases at V and 1 base at J, with 10 bases in the middle. The chain recombines TRBV2 with TRBJ2-4; D gene ambiguous. The TCR was taken from a man aged 18 to 29 in good health and CMV-seronegative. The sample taken for sequencing was PBMCs. CDR3 DNA sequence: TGTGCCAGCAGTGACAAGTGGCCCGCCAAAAACATTCAGTACTTC. Its protein product is CASSDKWPAKNIQYF.